This TCR beta chain originates from a study of post-analysis software for immune sequencing data. Looking at the study overall: Recorded disease courses covered relapsing-remitting, secondary progressive and progressive-relapsing multiple sclerosis. Some patients had no subtype annotation.

Study-level results: About five TRBV segments appeared more often in patients than in controls, and TRBV5-6, TRBV5-1 and TRBV20-1 were among these. Multiple sclerosis patients showed significantly lower normalized Chao1 diversity than controls did.

With 1 base clipped from V and 4 bases from J, the junction kept 7 bases outside the gene matches. Per the germline V gene, CDR1 is DFQATT and CDR2 is SNEGSKA (reference sequence). This CDR3 spans 16 amino acids. Libraries were made from TCR beta cDNA, and they carried unique molecular identifiers. TCRdb re-analysed the PCR reads in MiXCR, keeping a single row per CDR3 protein. This table holds 380,000 or so distinct CDR3 sequences, around 37% found once. This clonotype was seen more than once but under ten times. Its antigen is still unknown. This chain joins TRBV20-1 and TRBJ1-2, with TRBD1 identical over 12 bases. Sequencing was done on a sample of blood. This TCR was sampled from a girl under 18 with multiple sclerosis. This CDR3 reads CSARVGQGARGYGYTF. The CDR3 coding sequence is TGCAGTGCTAGAGTGGGACAGGGGGCGCGTGGCTATGGCTACACCTTC.